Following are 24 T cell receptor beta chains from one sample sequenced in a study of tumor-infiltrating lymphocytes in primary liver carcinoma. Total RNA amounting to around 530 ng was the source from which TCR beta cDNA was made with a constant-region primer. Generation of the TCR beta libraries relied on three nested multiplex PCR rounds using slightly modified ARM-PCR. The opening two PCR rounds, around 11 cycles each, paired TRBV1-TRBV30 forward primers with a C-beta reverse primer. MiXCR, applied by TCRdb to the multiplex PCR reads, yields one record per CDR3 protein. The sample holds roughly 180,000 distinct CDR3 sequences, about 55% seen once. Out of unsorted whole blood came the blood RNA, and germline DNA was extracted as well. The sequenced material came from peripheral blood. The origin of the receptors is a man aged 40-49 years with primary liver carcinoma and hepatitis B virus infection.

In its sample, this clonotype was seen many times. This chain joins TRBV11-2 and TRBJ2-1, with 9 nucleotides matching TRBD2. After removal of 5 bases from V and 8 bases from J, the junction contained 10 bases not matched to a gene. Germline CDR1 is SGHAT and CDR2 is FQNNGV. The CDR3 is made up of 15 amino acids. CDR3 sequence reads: CASSRLADFGHEQFF. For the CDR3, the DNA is TGTGCCAGCAGCAGACTAGCGGACTTCGGCCATGAGCAGTTCTTC.

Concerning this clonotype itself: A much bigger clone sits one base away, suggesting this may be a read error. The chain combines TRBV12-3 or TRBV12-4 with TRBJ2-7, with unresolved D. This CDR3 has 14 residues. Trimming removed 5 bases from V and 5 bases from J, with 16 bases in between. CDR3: CASSTLPSTNEQYF. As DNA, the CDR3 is TGTGCCAGCAGTACCCTTCCAAGCACTAACGAGCAGTACTTC.

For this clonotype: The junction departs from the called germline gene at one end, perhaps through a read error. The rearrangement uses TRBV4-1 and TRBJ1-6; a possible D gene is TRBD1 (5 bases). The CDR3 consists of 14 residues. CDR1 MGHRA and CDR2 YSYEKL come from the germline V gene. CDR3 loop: CASSRGRETSHLHF. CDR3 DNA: TGCGCCAGCAGCCGCGGCAGGGAGACGTCACACCTCCACTTT.

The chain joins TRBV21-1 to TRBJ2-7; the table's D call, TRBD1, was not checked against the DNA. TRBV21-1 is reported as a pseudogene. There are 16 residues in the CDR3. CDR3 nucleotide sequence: TGTGCCAGCAGCAAAGAGGTGCCCGGGGGCGCGTACGAGCAGTACTTC. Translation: CASSKEVPGGAYEQYF.

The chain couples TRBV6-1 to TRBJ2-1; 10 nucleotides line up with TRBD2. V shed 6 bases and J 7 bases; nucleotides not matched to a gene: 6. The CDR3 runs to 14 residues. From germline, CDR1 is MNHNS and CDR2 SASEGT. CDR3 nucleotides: TGTGCCAGCAGCGATCTAGCGGGAGTGAATGAGCAGTTCTTC. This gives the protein CASSDLAGVNEQFF.

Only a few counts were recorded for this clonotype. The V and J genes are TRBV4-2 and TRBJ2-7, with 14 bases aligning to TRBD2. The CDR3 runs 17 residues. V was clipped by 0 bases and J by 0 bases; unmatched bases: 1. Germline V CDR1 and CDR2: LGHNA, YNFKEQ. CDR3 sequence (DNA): TGTGCCAGCAGCCAAGAAGGACTAGCGGGAGGCTCCTACGAGCAGTACTTC. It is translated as CASSQEGLAGGSYEQYF.

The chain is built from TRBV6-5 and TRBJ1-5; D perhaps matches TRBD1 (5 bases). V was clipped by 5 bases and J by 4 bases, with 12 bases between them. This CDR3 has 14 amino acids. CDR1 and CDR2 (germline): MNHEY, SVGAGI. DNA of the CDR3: TGTGCCAGCAGTACAGGTGCGTCGAATCAGCCCCAGCATTTT. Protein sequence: CASSTGASNQPQHF.

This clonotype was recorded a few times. The CDR3, as DNA: TGTGCCAGCAGTTACCGGACAGTTAGCACAGATACGCAGTATTTT. Translated: CASSYRTVSTDTQYF. This sequence joins TRBV6-6 and TRBJ2-3; weak D call: TRBD1 (6 bases). The germline V gene encodes CDR1 MNHNY and CDR2 SVGAGI (reference sequence). This CDR3 is 15 amino acids long. Trimming removed 2 bases from V and 0 bases from J, with 9 bases in between.

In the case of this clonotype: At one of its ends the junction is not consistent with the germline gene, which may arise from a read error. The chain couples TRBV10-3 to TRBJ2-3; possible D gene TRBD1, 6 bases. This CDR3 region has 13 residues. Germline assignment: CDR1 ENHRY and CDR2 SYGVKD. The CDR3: CANLTGPTDRQYF. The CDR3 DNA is TGTGCCAACCTGACAGGACCCACAGATAGGCAGTATTTT.

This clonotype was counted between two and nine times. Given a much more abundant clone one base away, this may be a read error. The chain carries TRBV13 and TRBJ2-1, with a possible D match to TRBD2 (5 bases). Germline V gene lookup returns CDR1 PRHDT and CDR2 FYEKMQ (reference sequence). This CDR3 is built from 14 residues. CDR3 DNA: TGTGCCAACAGCTTATACGGGGTATACAATGAGCAGTTCTTC. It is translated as CANSLYGVYNEQFF.

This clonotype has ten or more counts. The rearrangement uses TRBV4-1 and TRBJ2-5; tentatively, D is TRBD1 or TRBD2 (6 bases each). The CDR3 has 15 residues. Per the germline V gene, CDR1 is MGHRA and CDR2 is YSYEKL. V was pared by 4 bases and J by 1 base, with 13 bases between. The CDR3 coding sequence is TGCGCCAGCAGCCCGTCGGGGGCCCCCCAAGAGACCCAGTACTTC. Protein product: CASSPSGAPQETQYF.

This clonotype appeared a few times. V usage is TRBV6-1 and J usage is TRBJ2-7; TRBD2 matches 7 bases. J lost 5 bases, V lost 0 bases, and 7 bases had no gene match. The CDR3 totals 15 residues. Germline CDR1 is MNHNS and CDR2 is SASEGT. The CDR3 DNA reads TGTGCCAGCAGTGAAGCGCAGGGAGGGCCCGACGAGCAGTACTTC. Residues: CASSEAQGGPDEQYF.

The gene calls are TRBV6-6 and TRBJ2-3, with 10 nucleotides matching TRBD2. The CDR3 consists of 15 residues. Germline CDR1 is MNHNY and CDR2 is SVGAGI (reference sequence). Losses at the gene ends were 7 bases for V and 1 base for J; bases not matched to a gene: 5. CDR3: CASNGLAARTDTQYF. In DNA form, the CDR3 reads TGTGCCAGCAACGGACTAGCGGCTCGCACAGATACGCAGTATTTT.

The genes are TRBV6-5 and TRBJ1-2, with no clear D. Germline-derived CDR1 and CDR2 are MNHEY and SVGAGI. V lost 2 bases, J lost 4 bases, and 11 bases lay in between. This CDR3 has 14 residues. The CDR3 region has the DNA TGTGCCAGCAGTTACCGACAAAGAGGCTATGGCTACACCTTC. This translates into CASSYRQRGYGYTF.

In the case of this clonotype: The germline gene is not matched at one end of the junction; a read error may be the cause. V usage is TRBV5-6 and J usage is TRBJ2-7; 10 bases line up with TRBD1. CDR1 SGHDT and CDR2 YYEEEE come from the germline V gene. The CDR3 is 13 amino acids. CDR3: CVSSTGTGDEQYF. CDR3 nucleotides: TGTGTCAGCAGTACCGGGACAGGGGACGAGCAGTACTTC. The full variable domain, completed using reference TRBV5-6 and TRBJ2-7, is DAGVTQSPTHLIKTRGQQVTLRCSPKSGHDTVSWYQQALGQGPQFIFQYYEEEERQRGNFPDRFSGHQFPNYSSELNVNALLLGDSALYLCVSSTGTGDEQYFGPGTRLTVT.

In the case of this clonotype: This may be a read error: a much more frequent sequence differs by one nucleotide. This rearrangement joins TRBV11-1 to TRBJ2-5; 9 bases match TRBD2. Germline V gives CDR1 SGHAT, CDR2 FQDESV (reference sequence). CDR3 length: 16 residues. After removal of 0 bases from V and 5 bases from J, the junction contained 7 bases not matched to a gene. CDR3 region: CASSLAPAGGGETQYF. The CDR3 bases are TGTGCCAGCAGCTTAGCGCCAGCGGGAGGCGGTGAGACCCAGTACTTC.

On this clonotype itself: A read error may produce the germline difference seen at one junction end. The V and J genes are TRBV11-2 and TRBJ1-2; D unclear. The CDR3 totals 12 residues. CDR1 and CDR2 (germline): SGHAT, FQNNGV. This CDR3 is CASSLGQDGYTF. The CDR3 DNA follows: TGTGCCAGCAGCTTAGGGCAGGATGGCTACACCTTT. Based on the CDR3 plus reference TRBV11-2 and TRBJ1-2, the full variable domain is EAGVAQSPRYKIIEKRQSVAFWCNPISGHATLYWYQQILGQGPKLLIQFQNNGVVDDSQLPKDRFSAERLKGVDSTLKIQPAKLEDSAVYLCASSLGQDGYTFGSGTRLTVV.

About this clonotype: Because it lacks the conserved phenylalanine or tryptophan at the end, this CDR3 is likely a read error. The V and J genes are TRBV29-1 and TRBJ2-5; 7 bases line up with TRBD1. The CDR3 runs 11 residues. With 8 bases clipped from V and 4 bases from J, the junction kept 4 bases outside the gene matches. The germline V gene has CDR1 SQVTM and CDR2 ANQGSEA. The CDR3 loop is CSPYRGETQYI. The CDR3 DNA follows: TGCAGCCCATACAGGGGAGAGACCCAGTACATC.

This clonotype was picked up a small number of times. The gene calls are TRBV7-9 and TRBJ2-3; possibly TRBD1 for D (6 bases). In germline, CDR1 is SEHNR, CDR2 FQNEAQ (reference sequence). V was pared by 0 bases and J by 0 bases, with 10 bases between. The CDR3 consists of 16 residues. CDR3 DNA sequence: TGTGCCAGCAGCTTAGCGGGGACAACGAGCACAGATACGCAGTATTTT. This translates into CASSLAGTTSTDTQYF.

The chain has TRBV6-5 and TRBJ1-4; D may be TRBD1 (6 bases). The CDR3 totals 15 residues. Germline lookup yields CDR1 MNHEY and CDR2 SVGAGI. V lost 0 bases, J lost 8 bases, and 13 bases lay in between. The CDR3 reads CASSYSRDQGEKLFF. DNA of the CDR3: TGTGCCAGCAGTTACTCGAGGGACCAGGGGGAAAAACTGTTTTTT.

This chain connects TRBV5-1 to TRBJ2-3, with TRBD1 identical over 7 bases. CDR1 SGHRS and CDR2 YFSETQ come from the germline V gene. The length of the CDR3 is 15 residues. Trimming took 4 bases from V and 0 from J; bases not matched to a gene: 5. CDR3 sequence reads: CASSGDSTSTDTQYF. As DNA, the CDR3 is TGCGCCAGCAGCGGGGACAGTACTAGCACAGATACGCAGTATTTT.

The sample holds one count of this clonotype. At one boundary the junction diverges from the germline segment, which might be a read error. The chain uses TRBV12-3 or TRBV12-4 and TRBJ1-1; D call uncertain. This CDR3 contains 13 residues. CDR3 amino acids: CDSSKEGGTEAFF. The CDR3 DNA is TGTGACAGCAGTAAGGAGGGAGGCACTGAAGCTTTCTTT.

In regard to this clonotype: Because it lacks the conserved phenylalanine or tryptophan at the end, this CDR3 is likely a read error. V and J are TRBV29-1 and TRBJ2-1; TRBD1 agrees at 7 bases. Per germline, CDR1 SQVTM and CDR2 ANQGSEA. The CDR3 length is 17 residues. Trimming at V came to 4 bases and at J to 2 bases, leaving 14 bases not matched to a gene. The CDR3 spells CSVVISEGQRTYNEQFI. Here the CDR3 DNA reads TGCAGCGTTGTAATATCTGAGGGACAGCGAACCTACAATGAGCAGTTCATC.

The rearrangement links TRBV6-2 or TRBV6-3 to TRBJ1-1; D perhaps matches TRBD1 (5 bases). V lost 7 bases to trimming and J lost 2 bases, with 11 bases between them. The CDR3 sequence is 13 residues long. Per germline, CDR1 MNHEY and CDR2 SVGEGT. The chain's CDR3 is CASTLTENTEAFF. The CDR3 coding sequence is TGTGCCAGCACCTTGACAGAAAACACTGAAGCTTTCTTT.